One and the same sample provided the 10 T cell receptor beta chains below, sequenced in a study of shared clonotypes between healthy human individuals. Only in-frame clones appear in the TCRdb table, and some are missing; sequencing was by immunoSEQ multiplex PCR. The sample contains 1.5 million to 2.5 million clones, approximately 94% of which appear only once. Naive-designated CD8 cells lacked CD45RO, were positively enriched for CCR7, and omitted terminally differentiated effector memory CD45RA+ cells. What was sequenced was naive CD8+ T cells sorted from blood. The receptor set was obtained from a man between 18 and 29 years old in good health.

The CDR3 loop reads CASSQTTGEVYEQYF. CDR3 bases: TGCGCCAGCAGCCAGACTACAGGGGAGGTATACGAGCAGTACTTC. This chain connects TRBV4-1 to TRBJ2-7, with a possible D match to TRBD1 (7 bases). This CDR3 is built from 15 residues. V was shortened by 3 bases and J by 4 bases, with 16 bases between the two germline ends. Germline CDR1 and CDR2: MGHRA and YSYEKL.

This clone was recorded once. The gene calls are TRBV28 and TRBJ1-2, with a possible D match to TRBD1 (6 bases). V was clipped by 5 bases and J by 5 bases, with 15 bases between them. The CDR3 loop spans 14 amino acids. Germline CDR1 is MDHEN and CDR2 is SYDVKM. CDR3 region: CASSQGRGGYGYTF. The CDR3 bases are TGTGCCAGCAGTCAGGGCAGGGGAGGATATGGCTACACCTTC.

Regarding this clone: The same CDR3 also results from other DNA sequences found in this sample. The genes are TRBV11-2 and TRBJ1-1, with unresolved D. CDR1 and CDR2 from the germline V gene are SGHAT and FQNNGV. Deletions cut 3 bases from V and 0 bases from J, with 11 bases between. The CDR3 runs 15 residues. CDR3 region: CASSLAGGLNTEAFF. As DNA, the CDR3 is TGTGCCAGCAGCTTGGCTGGTGGATTGAACACTGAAGCTTTCTTT.

J is TRBJ2-7 and V is TRBV7-8, with D perhaps assigned TRBD1 or TRBD2 (5 bases each). Trimming took off 5 bases at V and 3 bases at J, with 14 bases between the two ends. This CDR3 spans 14 amino acids. Per germline, CDR1 SGHVS and CDR2 FQNEAQ. CDR3 protein: CASSPLRDGYEQYF. CDR3 bases: TGTGCCAGCAGCCCCCTCAGGGACGGCTACGAGCAGTACTTC.

The gene calls are TRBV18 and TRBJ2-5; TRBD2 might be the D (6 bases). CDR3 size: 14 residues. Trimming shortened V by 3 bases and J by 7 bases, and 15 bases separated the two germline ends. Germline CDR1 is KGHSH and CDR2 is LQKENI. The CDR3 DNA sequence: TGTGCCAGCTCACCGGTTCGCGGGAAGGGGACCCAGTACTTC. Protein product: CASSPVRGKGTQYF.

The chain recombines TRBV30 with TRBJ2-4; 9 bases line up with TRBD2. The CDR3 runs to 14 residues. Losses at the gene ends were 3 bases for V and 8 bases for J; bases not matched to a gene: 8. In germline, CDR1 is GTSNPN, CDR2 SVGIG (reference sequence). The CDR3 coding sequence is TGTGCCTGGAGCGCCAGCGGGGGGATTTACATTCAGTACTTC. It translates to CAWSASGGIYIQYF.

The rearrangement joins TRBV9 to TRBJ2-1; 8 bases are shared with TRBD2. Trimming at V came to 4 bases and at J to 4 bases, leaving 7 bases not matched to a gene. The germline gives CDR1 SGDLS, CDR2 YYNGEE. This CDR3 is 15 amino acids long. The CDR3 DNA reads TGTGCCAGCAGCCAAAGCGGGGGCCCTTACAATGAGCAGTTCTTC. Amino acid sequence: CASSQSGGPYNEQFF. Combining the CDR3 with reference TRBV9 and TRBJ2-1 gives the whole variable domain DSGVTQTPKHLITATGQRVTLRCSPRSGDLSVYWYQQSLDQGLQFLIQYYNGEERAKGNILERFSAQQFPDLHSELNLSSLELGDSALYFCASSQSGGPYNEQFFGPGTRLTVL.

The gene calls are TRBV27 and TRBJ2-7, with TRBD1 identical over 8 bases. Losses at the gene ends were 2 bases for V and 2 bases for J; bases not matched to a gene: 8. Germline lookup yields CDR1 MNHEY and CDR2 SMNVEV (reference sequence). This CDR3 region has 16 residues. The CDR3 region is CASSLDGTGVAYEQYF. Here the CDR3 DNA reads TGTGCCAGCAGTTTAGATGGGACAGGTGTCGCCTACGAGCAGTACTTC.

Points on this clone: Other DNA sequences in the sample encode the same CDR3. This rearrangement joins TRBV14 to TRBJ2-3, with unresolved D. This CDR3 is built from 12 residues. Germline V gives CDR1 SGHDN, CDR2 FVKESK. The V end lost 1 base, the J end lost 2 bases, and 1 base lay between the germline ends. The chain's CDR3 is CASSQVTDTQYF. CDR3 DNA: TGTGCCAGCAGCCAAGTCACAGATACGCAGTATTTT.

The CDR3 spells CASSESNMVNEQFF. As DNA, the CDR3 is TGCGCCAGCAGTGAGTCGAATATGGTGAATGAGCAGTTCTTC. The chain carries TRBV10-2 and TRBJ2-1; D call uncertain. With 0 bases removed from V and 7 bases from J, the gap between germline ends came to 10 bases. The germline V gene encodes CDR1 WSHSY and CDR2 SAAADI. The CDR3 is 14 amino acids.